These T cell receptor beta chains were read from a single sample in a study of glioma-infiltrating T cells. TCRdb itself ran the multiplex PCR reads through MiXCR, one entry per CDR3 protein. The sample has more than 95,000 distinct CDR3 sequences, 25% to 30% seen once. The sample consisted of glioma tissue, nonneoplastic brain tissue, or PBMCs (not recorded which). These TCRs come from a human donor with low-grade glioma or glioblastoma, undergoing nonglioma brain surgery, or in good health (not recorded which). Each CDR3 is given with its conserved first and last residue. D genes are given only for firm matches. For some rows the clone size is stated as once, few or many, or as a class when expanded; others skip it.

J: TRBJ1-1; size: -; length: 13; D: TRBD1; V: TRBV2; DNA: TGTGCCAGCAGCGTTACAGGGGACACTAAAGCTTTCTTT; CDR3: CASSVTGDTKAFF
J: TRBJ2-1; size: -; length: 20; D: -; V: TRBV6-6; DNA: TGTGCCAGCAGCTACCGTTACGACCCACTTGAGATGACTAGTTATTATGAGCAGTTCTTC; CDR3: CASSYRYDPLEMTSYYEQFF
J: TRBJ1-5; size: -; length: 12; D: -; V: TRBV5-4; DNA: TGTGCCAGCAGCTTCAACAATCAGCCCCAGCATTTT; CDR3: CASSFNNQPQHF
J: TRBJ1-2; size: -; length: 14; D: TRBD1; V: TRBV10-3; DNA: TGTGCCATCATTGAGGGACAGGGGATCTATGGCTACACCTTC; CDR3: CAIIEGQGIYGYTF
J: TRBJ2-7; size: few; length: 16; D: -; V: TRBV29-1; DNA: TGCAGCGTTGAAGATCTAGGAGGGACGGCCTCCTACGAGCAGTACTTC; CDR3: CSVEDLGGTASYEQYF
J: TRBJ2-3; size: -; length: 11; D: -; V: TRBV29-1; DNA: TGCAGCGTTGAAGAACTTCATACGCAGTATTTT; CDR3: CSVEELHTQYF
J: TRBJ2-3; size: -; length: 15; D: -; V: TRBV18; DNA: TGTGCCAGCTCACCACCACCGGACGGCTCAGATACGCAGTATTTT; CDR3: CASSPPPDGSDTQYF
J: TRBJ1-4; size: many; length: 14; D: -; V: TRBV28; DNA: TGTGCCAGCAGTCCTGGTGGTAGAGTTGAAAAACTGTTTTTT; CDR3: CASSPGGRVEKLFF
J: TRBJ1-3; size: -; length: 15; D: -; V: TRBV7-2; DNA: TGTGCCAGCAGCTTTAGTCAAGTTGCTGGAAACACCGTATATTTT; CDR3: CASSFSQVAGNTVYF
J: TRBJ1-5; size: many; length: 15; D: -; V: TRBV19; DNA: TGTGCCAGTAGTATAGGCCAGCTCGGAGGACAGCCCCAGCATTTT; CDR3: CASSIGQLGGQPQHF
J: TRBJ1-2; size: many; length: 14; D: -; V: TRBV15; DNA: TGTGCCACCAGCAGAGAGCAGACGGCGGGGGGCTACACCTTC; CDR3: CATSREQTAGGYTF
J: TRBJ2-1; size: many; length: 16; D: TRBD2; V: TRBV7-2; DNA: TGTGCCAGCAGCTTAGACGGGACTACCTCCTACAATGAGCAGTTCTTC; CDR3: CASSLDGTTSYNEQFF